The sequence of this TCR beta chain was determined in a study of response to subunit inactivated influenza vaccine. Study-level points and caveats: After each seasonal influenza vaccination, few new T cells are recruited, the authors suggested.

This CDR3 has 14 amino acids. V lost 2 bases and J lost 0, with 8 bases in between. Germline CDR1 reads DFQATT; CDR2 reads SNEGSKA (reference sequence). TCRdb independently ran MiXCR on the RT-PCR reads; one entry per CDR3 protein. Of roughly 570,000 distinct CDR3 sequences in the sample, around 15% were seen once. This clonotype was counted ten times or more. The antigen remains unidentified. V and J are TRBV20-1 and TRBJ1-5; D is undetermined. This receptor was taken from a man in his fifties or sixties who received an inactivated influenza vaccine. Sequenced material: PBMCs from blood, taken 11 to 12 days after vaccination. The CDR3 reads CSARTGSSNQPQHF. CDR3 coding DNA: TGCAGTGCTAGAACCGGCAGTAGCAATCAGCCCCAGCATTTT.